The 2 T cell receptor beta chains below come from one sample, sequenced in a study of blood T cells in healthy people across ages. Primers used in a second PCR of roughly 6 to 11 cycles were a sample-barcoded 5' primer and a J-beta primer mix. Each CDR3 protein is one row after TCRdb ran MiXCR on the 5' RACE reads. The repertoire includes hundreds of thousands of distinct CDR3 sequences, roughly three fifths of them detected once, and around a quarter sits in the top ten. The material sequenced was blood. These receptors all stem from a man in his forties or fifties in good health.

This chain joins TRBV5-1 and TRBJ2-6; 8 nucleotides align to TRBD1. The CDR3 loop spans 20 amino acids. The J segment lost 0 bases and the V segment lost 0 bases, leaving 11 bases of the junction unmatched. CDR1 and CDR2 from the germline V gene are SGHRS and YFSETQ. The CDR3 DNA is TGCGCCAGCAGCTTGGGGACAGGGACAATTCTCCTCTCTGGGGCCAACGTCCTGACTTTC. It translates to CASSLGTGTILLSGANVLTF. The variable domain in full, with the rest retrieved from reference TRBV5-1 and TRBJ2-6, is KAGVTQTPRYLIKTRGQQVTLSCSPISGHRSVSWYQQTPGQGLQFLFEYFSETQRNKGNFPGRFSGRQFSNSRSEMNVSTLELGDSALYLCASSLGTGTILLSGANVLTFGAGSRLTVL.

CDR3 nucleotide sequence: TGTGCCAGCGGACGACAGAGCTCTGGGGCCAACGTCCTGACTTTC. Translation: CASGRQSSGANVLTF. V usage is TRBV7-9 and J usage is TRBJ2-6; possible D gene TRBD1, 5 bases. The CDR3 has 15 amino acids. In germline, CDR1 is SEHNR, CDR2 FQNEAQ (reference sequence). Trimming shortened V by 8 bases and J by 0 bases, and 11 bases separated the two germline ends. The full variable domain, with the rest looked up from reference TRBV7-9 and TRBJ2-6, is DTGVSQNPRHKITKRGQNVTFRCDPISEHNRLYWYRQTLGQGPEFLTYFQNEAQLEKSRLLSDRFSAERPKGSFSTLEIQRTEQGDSAMYLCASGRQSSGANVLTFGAGSRLTVL.